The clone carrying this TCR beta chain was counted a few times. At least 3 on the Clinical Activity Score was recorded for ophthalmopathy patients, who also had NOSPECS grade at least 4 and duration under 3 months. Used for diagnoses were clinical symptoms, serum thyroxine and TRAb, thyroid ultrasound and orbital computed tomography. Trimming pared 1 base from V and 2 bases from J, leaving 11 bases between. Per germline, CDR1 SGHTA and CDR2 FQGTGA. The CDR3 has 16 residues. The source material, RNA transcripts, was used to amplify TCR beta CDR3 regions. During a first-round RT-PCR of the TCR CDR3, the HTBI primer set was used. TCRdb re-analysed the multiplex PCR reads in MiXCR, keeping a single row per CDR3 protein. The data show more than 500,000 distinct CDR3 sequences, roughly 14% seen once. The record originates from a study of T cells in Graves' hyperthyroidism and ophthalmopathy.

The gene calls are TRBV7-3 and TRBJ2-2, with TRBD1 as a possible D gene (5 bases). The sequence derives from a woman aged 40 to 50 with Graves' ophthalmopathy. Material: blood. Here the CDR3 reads CASSLMSTVNTGELFF. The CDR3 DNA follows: TGTGCCAGCAGCTTAATGTCGACAGTTAACACCGGGGAGCTGTTTTTT. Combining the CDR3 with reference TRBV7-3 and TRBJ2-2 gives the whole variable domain GAGVSQTPSNKVTEKGKYVELRCDPISGHTALYWYRQSLGQGPEFLIYFQGTGAADDSGLPNDRFFAVRPEGSVSTLKIQRTERGDSAVYLCASSLMSTVNTGELFFGEGSRLTVL.